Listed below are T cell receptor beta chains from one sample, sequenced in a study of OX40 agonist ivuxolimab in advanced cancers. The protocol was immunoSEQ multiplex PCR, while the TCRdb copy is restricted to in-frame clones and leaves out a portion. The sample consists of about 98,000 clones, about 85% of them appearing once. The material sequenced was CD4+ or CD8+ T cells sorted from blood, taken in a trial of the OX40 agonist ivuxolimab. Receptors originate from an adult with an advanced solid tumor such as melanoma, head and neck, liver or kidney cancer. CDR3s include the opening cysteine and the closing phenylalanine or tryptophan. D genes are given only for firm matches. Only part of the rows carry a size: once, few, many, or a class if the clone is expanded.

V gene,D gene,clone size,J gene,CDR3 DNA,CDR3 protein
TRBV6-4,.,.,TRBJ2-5,TGTGCCAGCAGTGACTCGCGTAGGGGGCAAGAGACCCAGTACTTC,CASSDSRRGQETQYF
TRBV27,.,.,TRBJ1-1,TGTGCCAGCAGTGCCAGGGTTAACACTGAAGCTTTCTTT,CASSARVNTEAFF
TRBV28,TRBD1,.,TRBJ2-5,TGTGCCAGCAGTTTGCCCGGGACAGCGGATAGGAAGACCCAGTACTTC,CASSLPGTADRKTQYF
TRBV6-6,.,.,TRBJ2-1,TGTGCCAGCGCCCCAGCGTTCAATGAGCAGTTCTTC,CASAPAFNEQFF
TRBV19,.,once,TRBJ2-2,TGTGCCAGTAGTAGGACCTCAGAGACCGGGGAGCTGTTTTTT,CASSRTSETGELFF
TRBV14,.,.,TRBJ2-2,TGTGCCAGCCGAAGGTCAGACGCGAACACCGGGGAGCTGTTTTTT,CASRRSDANTGELFF
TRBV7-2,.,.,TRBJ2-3,TGTGCCAGCAGCCCGCAGACGGTGAACACAGATACGCAGTATTTT,CASSPQTVNTDTQYF
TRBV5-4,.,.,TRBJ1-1,TGTGCCAGCAGCTTTGGGAGGGACACTGAAGCTTTCTTT,CASSFGRDTEAFF
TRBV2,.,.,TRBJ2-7,TGTGCCAGCAGGACCCGTCAGTCCGCCTACGAGCAGTACTTC,CASRTRQSAYEQYF
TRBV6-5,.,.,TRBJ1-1,TGTGCCAGCAGCGCCTTTGGGGGGGAGGGAACTGAAGCTTTCTTT,CASSAFGGEGTEAFF
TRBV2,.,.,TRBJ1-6,TGTGCCAGCCGGGGGCGGGGAGGCTATAATTCACCCCTCCACTTT,CASRGRGGYNSPLHF
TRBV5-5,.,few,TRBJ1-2,TGTGCCAGCAGCTTATTAAAGGACGCCGTGAGGGCCCTATCCCCCTATGGCTACACCTTC,CASSLLKDAVRALSPYGYTF
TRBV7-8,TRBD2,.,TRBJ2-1,TGTGCCTCGAGAGGGGATAGAGGGATGACTAGCTTCTGGAATGAGCAGTTCTTC,CASRGDRGMTSFWNEQFF
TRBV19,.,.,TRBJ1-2,TGTGCCAGTAGTCGAACCGACAGGCGTCCTAAGGGAGGCTACACCTTC,CASSRTDRRPKGGYTF
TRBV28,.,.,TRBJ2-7,TGTGCCAGCACCGGGAATGCCTACGAGCAGTACTTC,CASTGNAYEQYF
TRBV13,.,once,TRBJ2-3,TGTGCCAGCAGCTTGAGGGGAATGGGCACAGATACGCAGTATTTT,CASSLRGMGTDTQYF
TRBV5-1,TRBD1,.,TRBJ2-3,TGCGCCAGCAGCTTGGAGGGGACAGGTACCGGGGATACGCAGTATTTT,CASSLEGTGTGDTQYF
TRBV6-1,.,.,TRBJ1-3,TGTGCCAGCGGGGAGAGGAGCTCTGGAAACACCATATATTTT,CASGERSSGNTIYF
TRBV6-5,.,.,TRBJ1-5,TGTGCCAGCAGTCCCGGCCTAAGTCAGCCCCAGCATTTT,CASSPGLSQPQHF
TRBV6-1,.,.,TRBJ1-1,TGTGCCAGCAGTGTGGGTTTCAGGGGACTGAACACTGAAGCTTTCTTT,CASSVGFRGLNTEAFF
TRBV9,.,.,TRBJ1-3,TGTGCCAGCAGCGTAGTCGGCTCTGGAAACACCATATATTTT,CASSVVGSGNTIYF
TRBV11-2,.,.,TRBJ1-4,TGTGCCAGCAGCTTGGGACAAACTGCAACTAATGAAAAACTGTTTTTT,CASSLGQTATNEKLFF
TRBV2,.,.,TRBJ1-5,TGTGCCAGCAGGCCTCAAGGGGGTCAGCCCCAGCATTTT,CASRPQGGQPQHF
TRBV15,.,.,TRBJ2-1,TGTGCCACCAGCAGAGCTGGGGACGGCTCCTACAATGAGCAGTTCTTC,CATSRAGDGSYNEQFF
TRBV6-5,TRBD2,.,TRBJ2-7,TGTGCCAGCAGTTACTCCCTAGCGGGAGACTACGAGCAGTACTTC,CASSYSLAGDYEQYF
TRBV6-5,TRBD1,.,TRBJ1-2,TGTGCCAGCAGTCGGGACAGGGGGCCCTCCCGGGGCTACACCTTC,CASSRDRGPSRGYTF
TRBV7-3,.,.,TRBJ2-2,TGTGCCAGCAGCTTAATGGAGGCAGGCTTAAACACCGGGGAGCTGTTTTTT,CASSLMEAGLNTGELFF
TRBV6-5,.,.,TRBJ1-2,TGTGCCAGCAGGTCCCGGATGACGGGGTATGGCTACACCTTC,CASRSRMTGYGYTF
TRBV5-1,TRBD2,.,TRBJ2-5,TGCGCCAGCAGCGCGGGACTAGCGGGAGAGGAGACCCAGTACTTC,CASSAGLAGEETQYF
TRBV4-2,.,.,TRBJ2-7,TGTGCCAGCAGCCAAGGAACGGAGACTTACTCCTACGAGCAGTACTTC,CASSQGTETYSYEQYF
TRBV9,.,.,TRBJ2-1,TGTGCCAGCAGCGCGGGGCCGAAAATATACAATGAGCAGTTCTTC,CASSAGPKIYNEQFF
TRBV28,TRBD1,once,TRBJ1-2,TGTGCCAGCAGTATGGGGACAGGGGCCGTCAGCGGCTACACCTTC,CASSMGTGAVSGYTF
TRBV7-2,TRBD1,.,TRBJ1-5,TGTGCCAGCAGCTCGGGTCAGGGGGCGAGGGGTCAGCCCCAGCATTTT,CASSSGQGARGQPQHF
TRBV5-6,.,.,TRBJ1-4,TGTGCCAGCAGCTTGGACAGCACCCATGCAACTAATGAAAAACTGTTTTTT,CASSLDSTHATNEKLFF
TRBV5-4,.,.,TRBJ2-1,TGTGCCAGCAGCTTGGGTGGGGGTTCGGGCTATAGCTCCTACAATGAGCAGTTCTTC,CASSLGGGSGYSSYNEQFF
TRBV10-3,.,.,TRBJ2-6,TGTGCCATCAGTGACTTCAGGGGTGGGGCCAACGTCCTGACTTTC,CAISDFRGGANVLTF
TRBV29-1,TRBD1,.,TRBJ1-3,TGCAGCGTTCAGGGACAGGGAGCTGGAAACACCATATATTTT,CSVQGQGAGNTIYF
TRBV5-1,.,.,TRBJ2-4,TGCGCCAGCAGCTTGGGGTGGCTAGCCAAAAACATTCAGTACTTC,CASSLGWLAKNIQYF
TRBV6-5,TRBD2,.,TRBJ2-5,TGTGCCAGCAGTCGCGGGGGGAGAGAGACCCAGTACTTC,CASSRGGRETQYF
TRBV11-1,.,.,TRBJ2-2,TGTGCCAGCAGCTTAGGACGGACGTCGAACACCGGGGAGCTGTTTTTT,CASSLGRTSNTGELFF
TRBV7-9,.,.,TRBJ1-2,TGTGCCAGCAGTTTGGACAACTATGGCTACACCTTC,CASSLDNYGYTF
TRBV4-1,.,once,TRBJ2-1,TGCGCCAGCAGCCAAGAAGGGTACTTCAATGAGCAGTTCTTC,CASSQEGYFNEQFF
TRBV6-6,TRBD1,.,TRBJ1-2,TGTGCCAGCAGTTACGAGACAGGGAACGGCTACACCTTC,CASSYETGNGYTF
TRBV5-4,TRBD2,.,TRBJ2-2,TGTGCCAGCAGCGGACCTAGCGGGAGGAACACCGGGGAGCTGTTTTTT,CASSGPSGRNTGELFF
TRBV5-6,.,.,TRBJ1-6,TGTGCCAGCAGCTGGACAGCTGAAAGCTCCTATAATTCACCCCTCCACTTT,CASSWTAESSYNSPLHF
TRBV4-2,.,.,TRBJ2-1,TGTGCCAGCAGCCAAGAAGCGGGCTATTACAATGAGCAGTTCTTC,CASSQEAGYYNEQFF
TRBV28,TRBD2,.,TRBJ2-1,TGTGCCAGCAGTTTCGCTAGCGGGGCGAGGAATGAGCAGTTCTTC,CASSFASGARNEQFF
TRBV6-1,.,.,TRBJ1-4,TGTGCCAGCAGTGAAGGGGGGACCCGCGAAAAACTGTTTTTT,CASSEGGTREKLFF
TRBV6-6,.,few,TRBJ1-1,TGTGCCAGCACCCTTTTAAAGACTGAAGCTTTCTTT,CASTLLKTEAFF
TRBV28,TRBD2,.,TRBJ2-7,TGTGCCAGCACTACAGGGCTAGCGGGAGGTGGAGACGAGCAGTACTTC,CASTTGLAGGGDEQYF
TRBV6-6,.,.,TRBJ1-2,TGTGCCAGCAGTTACCAGGGCTCCTTGGGTGGCTACACCTTC,CASSYQGSLGGYTF
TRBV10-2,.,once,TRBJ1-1,TGCGCCAGCAGTGAGCAGGGCGCACACACTGAAGCTTTCTTT,CASSEQGAHTEAFF
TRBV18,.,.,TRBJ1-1,TGTGCCAGCTCACCACCGAATCCCCAGAAAGCTTTCTTT,CASSPPNPQKAFF